The 29 T cell receptor beta chains below all came from one sample that was sequenced in a study of T-cell memory formation after mild COVID-19. TCRdb independently ran MiXCR on the 5' RACE reads; one entry per CDR3 protein. The sample shows about 400,000 distinct CDR3 sequences, roughly 14% of them seen only once. Sequenced input: PBMCs or a T cell subset sorted from them (not recorded which). The receptors were gathered from a man between 18 and 35 years old who had mild COVID-19 (a few samples of this study predate the infection). Cell type and time point are not known.

This clonotype was counted only a few times. V gene TRBV5-1 combines with J gene TRBJ2-1; D uncertain. The V end lost 0 bases, the J end lost 9 bases, and 7 bases lay between the germline ends. Germline V gives CDR1 SGHRS, CDR2 YFSETQ. This CDR3 has 12 amino acids. CDR3 sequence reads: CASSLGKGEQFF. The DNA of the CDR3 is TGCGCCAGCAGCTTGGGGAAAGGTGAGCAGTTCTTC.

The V and J genes are TRBV5-1 and TRBJ2-3; 9 bases match TRBD1. Germline loops: CDR1 SGHRS, CDR2 YFSETQ. The CDR3 consists of 13 residues. The V segment lost 9 bases and the J segment 2 bases; nucleotides outside the gene matches: 4. The CDR3 DNA follows: TGCGCCATGGACAGGGGATACACAGATACGCAGTATTTT. Translating it yields CAMDRGYTDTQYF. Looking up the rest from reference TRBV5-1 and TRBJ2-3 gives the full variable domain: KAGVTQTPRYLIKTRGQQVTLSCSPISGHRSVSWYQQTPGQGLQFLFEYFSETQRNKGNFPGRFSGRQFSNSRSEMNVSTLELGDSALYLCAMDRGYTDTQYFGPGTRLTVL.

This clonotype was detected a few times. This chain connects TRBV7-9 to TRBJ2-1, with 12 bases identical to TRBD2. This CDR3 has 19 amino acids. Unmatched junction bases numbered 18, after V lost 5 bases and J lost 7 bases. Germline-derived CDR1 and CDR2 are SEHNR and FQNEAQ (reference sequence). CDR3 DNA: TGTGCCAGCAGCGTAGGGCCCCTAGCGGGGGGGCCGGCAGGTAATGAGCAGTTCTTC. This sequence encodes CASSVGPLAGGPAGNEQFF.

The chain joins TRBV25-1 to TRBJ1-5, with a weak D call TRBD1 (6 bases). The CDR3 runs to 14 residues. Germline CDR1 MGHDK, CDR2 SYGVNS. The V end was cut by 2 bases, the J end by 9 bases, with 14 bases between. The CDR3 coding sequence is TGTGCCAGCAGTGAAGGGCAGGGGTCGCGGCCCCAGCATTTT. Encoded protein: CASSEGQGSRPQHF.

The CDR3 region has the DNA TGTGCCAGCAGTTATCACAGGGGGTCCTACGAGCAGTACTTC. This gives the protein CASSYHRGSYEQYF. The chain employs TRBV6-6 and TRBJ2-7; the match to TRBD1 covers 8 bases. This CDR3 is 14 amino acids long. CDR1 and CDR2 from the germline V gene are MNHNY and SVGAGI (reference sequence). Unmatched junction bases numbered 2, after V lost 3 bases and J lost 1 base.

The chain employs TRBV28 and TRBJ2-1, with no clear D. The germline gives CDR1 MDHEN, CDR2 SYDVKM. This CDR3 is built from 13 residues. V was shortened by 7 bases and J by 0 bases, with 7 bases between the two germline ends. In DNA form, the CDR3 reads TGTGCCAGCATGACCAACTCCTACAATGAGCAGTTCTTC. Encoded protein: CASMTNSYNEQFF.

The chain employs TRBV12-3 or TRBV12-4 and TRBJ2-2; D possibly corresponds to TRBD2 (6 bases). The V end was cut by 5 bases, the J end by 9 bases, with 13 bases between. CDR3 length: 13 residues. CDR3 amino acids: CASSPGLSWELFF. CDR3 DNA: TGTGCCAGCAGTCCGGGACTGTCTTGGGAGCTGTTTTTT.

In its sample, this clonotype was seen a few times. The J gene is TRBJ2-3, the V gene TRBV28, with D perhaps TRBD1 (7 bases). The CDR3 contains 16 residues. Trimming stripped 3 bases from V and 2 bases from J, with 15 bases between. Germline loops: CDR1 MDHEN, CDR2 SYDVKM. DNA of the CDR3: TGTGCCAGCAGTTTCCAGGCGGGACAGTCCACAGATACGCAGTATTTT. Translation: CASSFQAGQSTDTQYF.

The chain joins TRBV7-9 to TRBJ2-3, with TRBD1 identical over 9 bases. V was pared by 0 bases and J by 5 bases, with 12 bases of the junction left unmatched. CDR1 is SEHNR and CDR2 is FQNEAQ in the germline V gene (reference sequence). This CDR3 is 18 amino acids long. This CDR3 reads CASSLAHSRDRVEDTQYF. The CDR3 region has the DNA TGTGCCAGCAGCTTAGCCCATTCCCGGGACAGGGTGGAAGATACGCAGTATTTT.

The chain uses TRBV18 and TRBJ2-2; weak D call: TRBD1 (6 bases). Trimming cost V 6 bases and J 0 bases, with 14 bases left between them. The germline gives CDR1 KGHSH, CDR2 LQKENI. There are 16 residues in the CDR3. DNA of the CDR3: TGTGCCAGCTCCAGCACAGGGAACGCGAACACCGGGGAGCTGTTTTTT. It translates to CASSSTGNANTGELFF.

A few counts support this clonotype. The gene calls are TRBV5-5 and TRBJ1-1; 8 nucleotides agree with TRBD1. Unmatched junction bases numbered 1, after V lost 3 bases and J lost 0 bases. Germline CDR1 and CDR2: SGHKS and YYEKEE (reference sequence). This CDR3 region has 14 residues. The CDR3 DNA sequence: TGTGCCAGCAGCTGGACAGGGTTGAACACTGAAGCTTTCTTT. Its protein product is CASSWTGLNTEAFF.

This clonotype was detected only a few times. The J gene is TRBJ2-7, the V gene TRBV18; 8 nucleotides match TRBD1. This CDR3 spans 16 amino acids. Germline-derived CDR1 and CDR2 are KGHSH and LQKENI. J lost 0 bases, V lost 3 bases, and 7 bases had no gene match. CDR3 protein: CASSPKDRADSYEQYF. The CDR3 DNA reads TGTGCCAGCTCACCTAAGGACAGGGCAGACTCCTACGAGCAGTACTTC.

Turning to this clonotype: Mismatch with germline at one junction end may stem from a read error. The chain couples TRBV29-1 to TRBJ1-1; 10 bases agree with TRBD1. CDR3 length: 17 amino acids. Germline-derived CDR1 and CDR2 are SQVTM and ANQGSEA. CDR3 residues: CSVEGDRGGRWNTEPFF. The CDR3 DNA reads as TGCAGCGTTGAAGGGGACAGGGGCGGAAGGTGGAACACTGAACCTTTCTTT.

This clonotype has more than one count but fewer than ten. The gene calls are TRBV7-2 and TRBJ1-2; D ambiguous. Germline V gives CDR1 SGHTA, CDR2 FQGNSA. Between the trimmed V and J ends, which lost 5 bases and 4 bases, there was a span of 20 bases. CDR3 length: 16 residues. CDR3 residues: CASSHAYGQGGYGYTF. The CDR3 nucleotides read TGTGCCAGCAGCCACGCTTACGGCCAAGGAGGCTATGGCTACACCTTC.

This clonotype was counted a few times. CDR3 in amino acids: CASRTTWTGSGANVLTF. DNA for the CDR3: TGTGCCAGCAGGACCACCTGGACAGGTTCTGGGGCCAACGTCCTGACTTTC. J is TRBJ2-6 and V is TRBV6-5, with 7 bases fitting TRBD1. Germline-derived CDR1 and CDR2 are MNHEY and SVGAGI. The CDR3 is made up of 17 amino acids. J was trimmed by 1 base and V by 6 bases; bases with no gene match: 9.

The V and J genes are TRBV6-2 or TRBV6-3 and TRBJ2-1; D is possibly TRBD1 (5 bases). This CDR3 comprises 12 residues. The germline V and J ends were trimmed by 7 bases and 8 bases, with 12 bases remaining between them. Per germline, CDR1 MNHEY and CDR2 SVGEGT. The CDR3, as DNA: TGTGCCAGCACCCAGGGCGCGGATGAGCAGTTCTTC. Translated: CASTQGADEQFF.

This clonotype was recorded a few times. J is TRBJ2-3 and V is TRBV9; D may be TRBD2 (6 bases). Germline CDR1 and CDR2: SGDLS and YYNGEE. The CDR3 is made up of 14 amino acids. Between the trimmed V and J ends, which lost 0 bases and 6 bases, there was a span of 11 bases. The CDR3: CASSVAAGRDTQYF. CDR3 in DNA: TGTGCCAGCAGCGTAGCAGCAGGGAGGGATACGCAGTATTTT. The full variable domain, its missing parts supplied by reference TRBV9 and TRBJ2-3, is DSGVTQTPKHLITATGQRVTLRCSPRSGDLSVYWYQQSLDQGLQFLIQYYNGEERAKGNILERFSAQQFPDLHSELNLSSLELGDSALYFCASSVAAGRDTQYFGPGTRLTVL.

This rearrangement joins TRBV7-9 to TRBJ2-5; 9 nucleotides line up with TRBD1. V was pared by 6 bases and J by 1 base, with 6 bases of the junction left unmatched. The CDR3 has 15 residues. Looked up from germline, CDR1 is SEHNR and CDR2 is FQNEAQ (reference sequence). The CDR3 nucleotides read TGTGCCAGCAGTCGACAGGGGGTTCCCCAAGAGACCCAGTACTTC. It encodes CASSRQGVPQETQYF.

The chain carries TRBV12-5 and TRBJ2-5, with D hard to call. This CDR3 region has 15 residues. Germline CDR1 and CDR2: LGHNT and FRNRAP. The V end lost 3 bases, the J end lost 0 bases, and 11 bases lay between the germline ends. CDR3: CASGFGRPYQETQYF. In nucleotides, the CDR3 is TGTGCTAGTGGTTTCGGACGCCCGTACCAAGAGACCCAGTACTTC.

In this sample, this clonotype turned up a few times. This sequence joins TRBV4-1 and TRBJ1-5; 7 nucleotides agree with TRBD1. This CDR3 comprises 15 residues. Germline V lookup: CDR1 MGHRA, CDR2 YSYEKL. The V gene end was trimmed by 2 bases and the J gene end by 1 base; junction bases not matched to a gene: 2. DNA of the CDR3: TGCGCCAGCAGCCAATCGACAGGGAGCAATCAGCCCCAGCATTTT. It specifies CASSQSTGSNQPQHF.

The V gene is TRBV20-1, the J gene TRBJ2-1; no definite D call. CDR1 and CDR2 (germline): DFQATT, SNEGSKA (reference sequence). CDR3 length: 11 residues. The V end lost 3 bases, the J end lost 5 bases, and 5 bases lay between the germline ends. In nucleotides, the CDR3 is TGCAGTGCTAGCATGGACAATGAGCAGTTCTTC. Protein: CSASMDNEQFF.

This clonotype was observed at least ten times. CDR3 loop: CASSPSDNQPQHF. Here the CDR3 DNA reads TGTGCCAGCTCACCCTCGGATAATCAGCCCCAGCATTTT. This sequence joins TRBV18 and TRBJ1-5; D call uncertain. Germline V CDR1 and CDR2: KGHSH, LQKENI. V was pared by 3 bases and J by 4 bases, with 7 bases between. The CDR3 is made up of 13 amino acids. The full variable domain, rest sourced from reference TRBV18 and TRBJ1-5, is NAGVMQNPRHLVRRRGQEARLRCSPMKGHSHVYWYRQLPEEGLKFMVYLQKENIIDESGMPKERFSAEFPKEGPSILRIQQVVRGDSAAYFCASSPSDNQPQHFGDGTRLSIL.

The J gene is TRBJ1-2, the V gene TRBV7-9; weak D call: TRBD1 (6 bases). V lost 6 bases and J 7 bases, leaving 21 bases between the germline ends. The CDR3 covers 15 residues. The germline CDR1 and CDR2 sequences are SEHNR and FQNEAQ (reference sequence). Here the CDR3 DNA reads TGTGCCAGCAGTCTCCCGGGAGGCAGGGGATCTGGCTACACCTTC. Amino acids: CASSLPGGRGSGYTF.

This chain uses TRBV20-1 with TRBJ2-1; either TRBD1 or TRBD2 may supply D (6 bases each). This CDR3 contains 15 residues. Germline loops: CDR1 DFQATT, CDR2 SNEGSKA (reference sequence). Trimming removed 6 bases at V and 7 bases at J, with 22 bases between. The CDR3 DNA reads TGCAGTGCCAAACGGAGGGGGAACATGGGGAATGAGCAGTTCTTC. Protein: CSAKRRGNMGNEQFF.

This clonotype was seen a handful of times. V usage is TRBV7-3 and J usage is TRBJ2-5; D ambiguous. V was shortened by 2 bases and J by 3 bases, with 7 bases between the two germline ends. CDR1 is SGHTA and CDR2 is FQGTGA in the germline V gene. The CDR3 sequence is 13 residues long. The CDR3 DNA sequence: TGTGCCAGCAGCTTAGGGCCCAAAGAGACCCAGTACTTC. The encoded protein is CASSLGPKETQYF.

This chain connects TRBV7-8 to TRBJ1-6, with TRBD1 as a possible D gene (5 bases). Germline V lookup: CDR1 SGHVS, CDR2 FQNEAQ. This CDR3 is built from 13 residues. Trimming shortened V by 2 bases and J by 8 bases, and 7 bases separated the two germline ends. CDR3: CASSLPGDSPLHF. The CDR3 nucleotides are TGTGCCAGCAGCTTACCGGGGGATTCACCCCTCCACTTT.

The CDR3 spells CASSITGDRNQPQHF. In nucleotides, the CDR3 is TGTGCCAGCAGCATAACAGGGGATCGCAATCAGCCCCAGCATTTT. This chain uses TRBV5-5 with TRBJ1-5, with 7 nucleotides matching TRBD1. CDR1 and CDR2 (germline): SGHKS, YYEKEE (reference sequence). V was clipped by 4 bases and J by 2 bases; unmatched bases: 6. This CDR3 has 15 amino acids.

This clonotype was counted a few times. The chain combines TRBV7-9 with TRBJ2-2, with D perhaps matching TRBD1 or TRBD2 (5 bases each). This CDR3 comprises 17 residues. Per germline, CDR1 SEHNR and CDR2 FQNEAQ (reference sequence). V was trimmed by 4 bases and J by 2 bases, leaving 17 bases between them. CDR3 protein: CASSSLSRGPNTGELFF. CDR3 DNA: TGTGCCAGCAGCTCACTATCCCGGGGACCTAACACCGGGGAGCTGTTTTTT. Based on the CDR3 plus reference TRBV7-9 and TRBJ2-2, the full variable domain is DTGVSQNPRHKITKRGQNVTFRCDPISEHNRLYWYRQTLGQGPEFLTYFQNEAQLEKSRLLSDRFSAERPKGSFSTLEIQRTEQGDSAMYLCASSSLSRGPNTGELFFGEGSRLTVL.

This clonotype was counted ten times or more. The rearrangement joins TRBV20-1 to TRBJ2-7; D is possibly TRBD1 (6 bases). V shed 1 base and J shed 4 bases, with 14 bases lying between them. The CDR3 is 14 amino acids. CDR1 DFQATT and CDR2 SNEGSKA come from the germline V gene (reference sequence). CDR3 protein: CSARAQDSKYEQYF. The CDR3 DNA follows: TGCAGTGCTAGAGCACAGGACAGCAAGTACGAGCAGTACTTC.